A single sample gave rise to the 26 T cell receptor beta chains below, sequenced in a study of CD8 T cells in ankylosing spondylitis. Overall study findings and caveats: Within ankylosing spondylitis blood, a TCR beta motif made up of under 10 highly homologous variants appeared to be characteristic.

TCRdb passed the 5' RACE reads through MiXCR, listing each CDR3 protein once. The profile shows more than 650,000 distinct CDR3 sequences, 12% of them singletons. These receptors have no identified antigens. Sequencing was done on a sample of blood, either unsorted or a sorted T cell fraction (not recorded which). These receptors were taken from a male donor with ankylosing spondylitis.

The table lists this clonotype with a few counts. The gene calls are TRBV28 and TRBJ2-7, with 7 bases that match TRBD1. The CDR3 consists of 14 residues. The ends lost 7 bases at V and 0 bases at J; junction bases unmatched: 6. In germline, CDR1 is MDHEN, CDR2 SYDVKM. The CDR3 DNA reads TGTGCCAGCATGCGGACAGGCAGCTCCTACGAGCAGTACTTC. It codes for CASMRTGSSYEQYF.

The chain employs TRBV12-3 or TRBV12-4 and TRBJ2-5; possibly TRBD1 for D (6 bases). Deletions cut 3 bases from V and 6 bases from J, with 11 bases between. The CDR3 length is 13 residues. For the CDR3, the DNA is TGTGCCAGCAGTTTCGACAGGAGACAGACCCAGTACTTC. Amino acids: CASSFDRRQTQYF.

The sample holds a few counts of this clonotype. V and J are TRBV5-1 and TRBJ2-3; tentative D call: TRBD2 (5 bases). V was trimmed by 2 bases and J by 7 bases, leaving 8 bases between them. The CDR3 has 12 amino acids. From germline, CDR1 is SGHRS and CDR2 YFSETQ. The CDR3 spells CASSFGDYTQYF. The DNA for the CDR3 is TGCGCCAGCAGCTTCGGGGATTATACGCAGTATTTT.

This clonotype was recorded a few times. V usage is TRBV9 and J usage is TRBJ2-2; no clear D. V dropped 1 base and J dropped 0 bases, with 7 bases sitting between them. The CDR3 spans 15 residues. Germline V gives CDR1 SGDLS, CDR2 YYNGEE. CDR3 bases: TGTGCCAGCAGCGTATATCCCACGAACACCGGGGAGCTGTTTTTT. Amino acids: CASSVYPTNTGELFF.

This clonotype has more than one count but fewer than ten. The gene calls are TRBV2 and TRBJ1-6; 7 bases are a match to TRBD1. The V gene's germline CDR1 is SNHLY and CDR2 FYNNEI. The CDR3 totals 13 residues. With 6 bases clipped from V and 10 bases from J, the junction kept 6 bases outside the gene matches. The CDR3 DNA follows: TGTGCCAGCAGCGAGGGGGCGTGGTCACCCCTCCACTTT. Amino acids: CASSEGAWSPLHF. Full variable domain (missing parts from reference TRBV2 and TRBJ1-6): EPEVTQTPSHQVTQMGQEVILRCVPISNHLYFYWYRQILGQKVEFLVSFYNNEISEKSEIFDDQFSVERPDGSNFTLKIRSTKLEDSAMYFCASSEGAWSPLHFGNGTRLTVT.

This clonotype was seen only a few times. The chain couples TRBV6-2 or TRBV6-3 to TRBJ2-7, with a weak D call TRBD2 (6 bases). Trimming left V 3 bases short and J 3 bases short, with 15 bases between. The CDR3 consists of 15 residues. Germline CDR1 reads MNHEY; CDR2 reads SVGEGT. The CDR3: CASSYSAREDYEQYF. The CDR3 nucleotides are TGTGCCAGCAGTTATTCGGCCAGGGAGGACTACGAGCAGTACTTC.

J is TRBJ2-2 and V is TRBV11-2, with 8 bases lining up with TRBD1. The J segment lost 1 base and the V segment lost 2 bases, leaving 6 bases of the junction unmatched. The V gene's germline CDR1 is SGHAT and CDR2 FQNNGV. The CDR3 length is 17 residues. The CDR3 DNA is TGTGCCAGCAGCTTAACATTAGGACAGGGGAACACCGGGGAGCTGTTTTTT. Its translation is CASSLTLGQGNTGELFF.

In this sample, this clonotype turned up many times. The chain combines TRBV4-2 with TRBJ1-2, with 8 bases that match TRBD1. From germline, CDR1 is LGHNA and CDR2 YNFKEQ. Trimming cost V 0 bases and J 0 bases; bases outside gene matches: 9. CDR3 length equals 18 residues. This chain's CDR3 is CASSQDRGTGGSNYGYTF. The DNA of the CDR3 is TGTGCCAGCAGCCAAGATAGGGGGACAGGTGGATCTAACTATGGCTACACCTTC.

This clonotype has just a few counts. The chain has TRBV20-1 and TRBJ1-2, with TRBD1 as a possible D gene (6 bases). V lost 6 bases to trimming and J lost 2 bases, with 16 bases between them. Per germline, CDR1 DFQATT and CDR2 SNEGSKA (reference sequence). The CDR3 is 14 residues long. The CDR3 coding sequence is TGCAGTGCAGTTAGGGGGGATTTGAACTATGGCTACACCTTC. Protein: CSAVRGDLNYGYTF.

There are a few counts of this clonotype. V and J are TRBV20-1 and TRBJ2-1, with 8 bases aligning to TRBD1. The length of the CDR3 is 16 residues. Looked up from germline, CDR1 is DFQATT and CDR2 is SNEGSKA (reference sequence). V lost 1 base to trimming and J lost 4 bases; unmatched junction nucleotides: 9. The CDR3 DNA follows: TGCAGTGCTAGAGTAGTACAGGGGGTTTTTTACAATGAGCAGTTCTTC. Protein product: CSARVVQGVFYNEQFF.

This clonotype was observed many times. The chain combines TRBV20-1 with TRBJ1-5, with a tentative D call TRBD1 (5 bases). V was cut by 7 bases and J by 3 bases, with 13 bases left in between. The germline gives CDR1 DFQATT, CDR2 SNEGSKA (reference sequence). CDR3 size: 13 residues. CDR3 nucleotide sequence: TGCAGTGTGGTAGGGGACGTCAATCAGCCCCAGCATTTT. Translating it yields CSVVGDVNQPQHF.

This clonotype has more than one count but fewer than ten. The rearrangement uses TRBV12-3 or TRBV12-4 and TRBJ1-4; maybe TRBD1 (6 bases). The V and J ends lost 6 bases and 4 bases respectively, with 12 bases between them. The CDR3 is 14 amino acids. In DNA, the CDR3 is TGTGCCAGCAGGCCGGGACAAAGTAATGAAAAACTGTTTTTT. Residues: CASRPGQSNEKLFF.

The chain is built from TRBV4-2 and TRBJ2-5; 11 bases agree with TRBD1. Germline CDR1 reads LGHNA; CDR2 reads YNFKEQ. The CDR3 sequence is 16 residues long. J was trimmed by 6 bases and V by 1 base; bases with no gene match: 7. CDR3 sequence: CASSQGGQGATKTQYF. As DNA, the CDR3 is TGTGCCAGCAGCCAAGGCGGACAGGGGGCGACGAAGACCCAGTACTTC.

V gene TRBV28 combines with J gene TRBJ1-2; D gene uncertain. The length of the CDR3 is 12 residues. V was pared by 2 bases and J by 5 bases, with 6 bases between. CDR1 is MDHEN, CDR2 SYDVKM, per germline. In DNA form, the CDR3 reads TGTGCCAGCAGTTTAAACGAGTATGGCTACACCTTC. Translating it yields CASSLNEYGYTF.

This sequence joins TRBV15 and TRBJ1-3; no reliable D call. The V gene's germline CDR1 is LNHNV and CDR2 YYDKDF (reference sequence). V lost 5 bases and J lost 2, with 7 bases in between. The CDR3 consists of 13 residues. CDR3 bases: TGTGCCACCAGCGTCGTGGCTGGAAACACCATATATTTT. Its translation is CATSVVAGNTIYF.

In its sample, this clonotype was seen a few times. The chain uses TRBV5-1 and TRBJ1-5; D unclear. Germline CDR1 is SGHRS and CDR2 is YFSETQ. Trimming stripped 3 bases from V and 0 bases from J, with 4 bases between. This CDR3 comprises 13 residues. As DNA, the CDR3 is TGCGCCAGCAGCTCGAATAGCAATCAGCCCCAGCATTTT. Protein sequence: CASSSNSNQPQHF.

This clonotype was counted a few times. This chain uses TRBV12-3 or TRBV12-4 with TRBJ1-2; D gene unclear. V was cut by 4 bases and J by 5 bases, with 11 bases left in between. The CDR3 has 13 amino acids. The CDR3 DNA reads TGTGCCAGCAGTTCTTCTGCGGGTTATGGCTACACCTTC. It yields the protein CASSSSAGYGYTF.

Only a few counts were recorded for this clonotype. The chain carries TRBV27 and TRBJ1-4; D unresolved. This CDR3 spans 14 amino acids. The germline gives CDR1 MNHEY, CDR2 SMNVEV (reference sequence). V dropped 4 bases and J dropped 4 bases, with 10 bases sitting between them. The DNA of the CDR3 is TGTGCCAGCAGTTCATTCCGGAGTAATGAAAAACTGTTTTTT. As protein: CASSSFRSNEKLFF. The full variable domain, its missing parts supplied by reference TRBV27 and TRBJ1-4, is EAQVTQNPRYLITVTGKKLTVTCSQNMNHEYMSWYRQDPGLGLRQIYYSMNVEVTDKGDVPEGYKVSRKEKRNFPLILESPSPNQTSLYFCASSSFRSNEKLFFGSGTQLSVL.

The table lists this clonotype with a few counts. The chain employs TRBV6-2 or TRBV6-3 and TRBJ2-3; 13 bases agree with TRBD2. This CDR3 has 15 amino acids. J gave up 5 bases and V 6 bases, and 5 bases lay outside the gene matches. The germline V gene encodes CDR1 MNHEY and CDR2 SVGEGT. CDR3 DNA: TGTGCCAGCAGCCACCGACTAGCGGGGGGAGATACGCAGTATTTT. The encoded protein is CASSHRLAGGDTQYF.

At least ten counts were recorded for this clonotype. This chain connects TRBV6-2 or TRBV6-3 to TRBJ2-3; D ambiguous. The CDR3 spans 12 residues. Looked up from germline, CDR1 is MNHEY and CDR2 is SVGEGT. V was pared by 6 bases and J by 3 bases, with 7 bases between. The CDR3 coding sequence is TGTGCCAGCAGCACCCGAACAGATACGCAGTATTTT. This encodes CASSTRTDTQYF.

In nucleotides, the CDR3 is TGTGCCGTCCAGGGACAGGGTCCTGACGGGTCCTACAATGAGCAGTTCTTC. Amino acids: CAVQGQGPDGSYNEQFF. The chain has TRBV10-3 and TRBJ2-1, with 9 bases identical to TRBD1. The CDR3 has 17 amino acids. Looked up from germline, CDR1 is ENHRY and CDR2 is SYGVKD. The trim removed 11 bases at V and 1 base at J, leaving 15 bases unmatched.

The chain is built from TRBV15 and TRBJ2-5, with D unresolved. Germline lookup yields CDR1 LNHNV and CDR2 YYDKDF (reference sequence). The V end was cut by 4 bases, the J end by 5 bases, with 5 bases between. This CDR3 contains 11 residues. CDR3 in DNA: TGTGCCACCAGCATCGGGGAGACCCAGTACTTC. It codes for CATSIGETQYF.

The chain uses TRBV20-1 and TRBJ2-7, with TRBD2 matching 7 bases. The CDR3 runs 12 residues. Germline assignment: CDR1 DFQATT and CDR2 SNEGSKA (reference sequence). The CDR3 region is CRAGGSTYEQYF. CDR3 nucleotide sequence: TGCAGGGCGGGCGGGAGTACCTACGAGCAGTACTTC.

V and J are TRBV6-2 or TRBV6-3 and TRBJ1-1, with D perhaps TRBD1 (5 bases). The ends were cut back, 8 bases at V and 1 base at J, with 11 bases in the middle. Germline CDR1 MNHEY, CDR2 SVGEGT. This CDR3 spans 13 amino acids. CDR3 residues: CASRWTRNTEAFF. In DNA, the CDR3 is TGTGCCAGCCGCTGGACAAGGAACACTGAAGCTTTCTTT.

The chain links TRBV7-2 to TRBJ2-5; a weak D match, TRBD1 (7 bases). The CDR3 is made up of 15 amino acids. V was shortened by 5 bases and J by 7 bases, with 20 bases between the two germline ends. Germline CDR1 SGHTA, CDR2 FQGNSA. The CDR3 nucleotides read TGTGCCAGCAGCCTTCTTGGAGGGGGCTATGTGACCCAGTACTTC. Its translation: CASSLLGGGYVTQYF.

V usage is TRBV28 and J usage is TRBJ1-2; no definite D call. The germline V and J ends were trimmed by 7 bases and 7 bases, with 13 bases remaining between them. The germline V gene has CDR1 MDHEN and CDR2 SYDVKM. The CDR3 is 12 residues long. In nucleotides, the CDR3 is TGTGCCAGCACCGAAAGAGGAGGTGGCTACACCTTC. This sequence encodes CASTERGGGYTF.